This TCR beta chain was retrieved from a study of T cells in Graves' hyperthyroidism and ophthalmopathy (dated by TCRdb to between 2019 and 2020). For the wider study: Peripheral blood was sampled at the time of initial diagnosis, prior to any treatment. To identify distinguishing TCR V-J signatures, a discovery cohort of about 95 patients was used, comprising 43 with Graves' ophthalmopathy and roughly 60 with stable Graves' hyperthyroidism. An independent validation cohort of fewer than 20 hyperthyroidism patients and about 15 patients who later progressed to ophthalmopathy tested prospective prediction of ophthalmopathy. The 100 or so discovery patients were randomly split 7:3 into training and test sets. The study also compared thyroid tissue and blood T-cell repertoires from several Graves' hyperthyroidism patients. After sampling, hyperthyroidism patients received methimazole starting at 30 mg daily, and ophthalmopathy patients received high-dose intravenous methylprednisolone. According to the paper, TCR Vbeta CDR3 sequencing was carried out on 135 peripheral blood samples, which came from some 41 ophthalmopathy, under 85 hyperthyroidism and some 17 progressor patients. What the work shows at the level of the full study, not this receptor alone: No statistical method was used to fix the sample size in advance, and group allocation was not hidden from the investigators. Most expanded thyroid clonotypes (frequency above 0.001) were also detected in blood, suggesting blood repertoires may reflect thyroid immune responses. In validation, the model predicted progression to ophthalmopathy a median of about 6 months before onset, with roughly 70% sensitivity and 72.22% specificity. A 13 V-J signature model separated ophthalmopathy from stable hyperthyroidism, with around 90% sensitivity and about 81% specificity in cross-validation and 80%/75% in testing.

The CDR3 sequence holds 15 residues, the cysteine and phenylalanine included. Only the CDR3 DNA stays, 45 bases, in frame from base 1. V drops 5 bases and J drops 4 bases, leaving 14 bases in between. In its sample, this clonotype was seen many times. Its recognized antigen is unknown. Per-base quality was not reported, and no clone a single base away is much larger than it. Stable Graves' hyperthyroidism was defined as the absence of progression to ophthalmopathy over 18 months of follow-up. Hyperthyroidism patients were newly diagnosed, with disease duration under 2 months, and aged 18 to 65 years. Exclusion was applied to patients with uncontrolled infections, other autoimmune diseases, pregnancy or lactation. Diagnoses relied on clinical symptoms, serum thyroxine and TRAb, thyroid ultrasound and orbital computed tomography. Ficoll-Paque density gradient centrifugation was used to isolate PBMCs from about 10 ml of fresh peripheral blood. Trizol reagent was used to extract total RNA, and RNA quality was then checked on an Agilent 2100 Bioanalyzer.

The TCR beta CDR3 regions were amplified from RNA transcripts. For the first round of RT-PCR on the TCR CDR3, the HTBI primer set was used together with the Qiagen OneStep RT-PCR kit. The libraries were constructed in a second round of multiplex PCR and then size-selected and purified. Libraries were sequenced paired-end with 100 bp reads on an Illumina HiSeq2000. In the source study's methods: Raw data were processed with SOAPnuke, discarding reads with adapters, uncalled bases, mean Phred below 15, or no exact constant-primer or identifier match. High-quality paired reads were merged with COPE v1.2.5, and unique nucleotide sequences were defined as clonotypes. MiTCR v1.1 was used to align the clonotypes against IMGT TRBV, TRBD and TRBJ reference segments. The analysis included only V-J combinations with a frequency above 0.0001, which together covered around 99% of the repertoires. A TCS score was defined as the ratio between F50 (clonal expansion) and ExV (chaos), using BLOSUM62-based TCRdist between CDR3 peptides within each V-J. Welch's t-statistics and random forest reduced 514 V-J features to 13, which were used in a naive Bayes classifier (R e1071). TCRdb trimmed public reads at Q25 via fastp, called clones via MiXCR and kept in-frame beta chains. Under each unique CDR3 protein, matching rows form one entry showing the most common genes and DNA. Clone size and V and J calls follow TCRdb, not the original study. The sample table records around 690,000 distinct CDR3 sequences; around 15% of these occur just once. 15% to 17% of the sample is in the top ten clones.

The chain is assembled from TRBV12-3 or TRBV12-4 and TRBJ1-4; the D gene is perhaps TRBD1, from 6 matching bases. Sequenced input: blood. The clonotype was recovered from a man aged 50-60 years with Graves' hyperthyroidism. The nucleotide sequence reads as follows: TGTGCCAGCAGTCCGGGACAACTCGTTAATGAAAAACTGTTTTTT. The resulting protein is CASSPGQLVNEKLFF.